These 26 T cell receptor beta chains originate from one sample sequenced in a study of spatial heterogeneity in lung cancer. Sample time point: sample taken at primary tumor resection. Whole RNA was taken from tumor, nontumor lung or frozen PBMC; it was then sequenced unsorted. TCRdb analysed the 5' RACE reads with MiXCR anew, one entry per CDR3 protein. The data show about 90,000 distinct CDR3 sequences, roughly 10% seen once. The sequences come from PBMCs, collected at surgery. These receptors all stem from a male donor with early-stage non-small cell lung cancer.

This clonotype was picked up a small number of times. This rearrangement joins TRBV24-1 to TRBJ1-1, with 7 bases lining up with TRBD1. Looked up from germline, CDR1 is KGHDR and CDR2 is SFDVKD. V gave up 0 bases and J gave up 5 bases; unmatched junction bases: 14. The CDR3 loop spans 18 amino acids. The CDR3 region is CATSDLQTGNSVGTEAFF. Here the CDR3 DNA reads TGTGCCACCAGTGATTTGCAGACAGGGAACAGCGTGGGGACTGAAGCTTTCTTT.

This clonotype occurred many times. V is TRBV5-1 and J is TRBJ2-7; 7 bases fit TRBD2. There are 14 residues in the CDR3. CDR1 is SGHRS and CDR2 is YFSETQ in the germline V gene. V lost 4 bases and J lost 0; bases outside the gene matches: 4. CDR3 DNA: TGCGCCAGCAGCAAGAGCGGGAACTCCTACGAGCAGTACTTC. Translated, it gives CASSKSGNSYEQYF.

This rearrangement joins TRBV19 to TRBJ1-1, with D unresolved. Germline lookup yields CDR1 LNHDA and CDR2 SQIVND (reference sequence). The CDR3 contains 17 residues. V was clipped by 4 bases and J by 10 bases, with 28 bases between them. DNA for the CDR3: TGTGCCAGTAGTACCCGACCCGGAGAGGGCCCATCCGTTGCAGCTTTCTTT. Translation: CASSTRPGEGPSVAAFF.

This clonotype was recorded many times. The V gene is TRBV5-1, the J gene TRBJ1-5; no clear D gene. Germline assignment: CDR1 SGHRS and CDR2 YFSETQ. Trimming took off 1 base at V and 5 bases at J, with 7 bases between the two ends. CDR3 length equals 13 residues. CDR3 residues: CASSLSGDQPQHF. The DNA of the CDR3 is TGCGCCAGCAGCTTGAGCGGAGATCAGCCCCAGCATTTT.

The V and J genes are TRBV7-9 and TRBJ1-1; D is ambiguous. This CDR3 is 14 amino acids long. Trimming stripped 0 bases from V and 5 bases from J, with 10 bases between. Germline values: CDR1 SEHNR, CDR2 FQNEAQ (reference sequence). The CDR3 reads CASSLAKGTTEAFF. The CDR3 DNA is TGTGCCAGCAGCTTAGCGAAGGGAACGACTGAAGCTTTCTTT. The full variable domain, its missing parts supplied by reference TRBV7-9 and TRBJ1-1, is DTGVSQNPRHKITKRGQNVTFRCDPISEHNRLYWYRQTLGQGPEFLTYFQNEAQLEKSRLLSDRFSAERPKGSFSTLEIQRTEQGDSAMYLCASSLAKGTTEAFFGQGTRLTVV.

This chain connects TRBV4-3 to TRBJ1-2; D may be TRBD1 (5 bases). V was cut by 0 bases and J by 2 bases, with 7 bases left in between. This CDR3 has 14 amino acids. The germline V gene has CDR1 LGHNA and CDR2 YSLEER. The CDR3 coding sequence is TGCGCCAGCAGCCAAGATCGGGGCAACTATGGCTACACCTTC. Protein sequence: CASSQDRGNYGYTF.

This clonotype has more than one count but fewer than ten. The CDR3: CASRPRQTYTDTQYF. The CDR3 DNA sequence: TGTGCCAGCAGACCCCGACAGACCTACACAGATACGCAGTATTTT. The gene calls are TRBV28 and TRBJ2-3, with D perhaps TRBD1 (5 bases). V was trimmed by 6 bases and J by 2 bases, leaving 15 bases between them. The length of the CDR3 is 15 residues. Germline CDR1 MDHEN, CDR2 SYDVKM.

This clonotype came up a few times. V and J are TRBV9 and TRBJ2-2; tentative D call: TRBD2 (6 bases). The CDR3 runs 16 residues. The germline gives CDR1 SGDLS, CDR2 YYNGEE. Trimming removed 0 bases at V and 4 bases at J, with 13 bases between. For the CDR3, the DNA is TGTGCCAGCAGCGTAGAAGGGCGGGGACTCACCGGGGAGCTGTTTTTT. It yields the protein CASSVEGRGLTGELFF.

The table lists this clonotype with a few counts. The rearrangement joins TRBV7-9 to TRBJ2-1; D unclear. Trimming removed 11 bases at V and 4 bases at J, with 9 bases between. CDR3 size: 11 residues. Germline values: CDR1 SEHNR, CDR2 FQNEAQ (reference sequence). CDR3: CAPGGYNEQFF. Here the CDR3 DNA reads TGTGCCCCGGGCGGTTACAATGAGCAGTTCTTC.

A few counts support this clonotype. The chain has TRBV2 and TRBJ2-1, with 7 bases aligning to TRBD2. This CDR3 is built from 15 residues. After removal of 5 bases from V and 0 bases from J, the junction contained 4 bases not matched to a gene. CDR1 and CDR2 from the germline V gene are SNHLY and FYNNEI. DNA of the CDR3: TGTGCCAGCAGTAGCGGGGCGGTCTCCTACAATGAGCAGTTCTTC. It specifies CASSSGAVSYNEQFF.

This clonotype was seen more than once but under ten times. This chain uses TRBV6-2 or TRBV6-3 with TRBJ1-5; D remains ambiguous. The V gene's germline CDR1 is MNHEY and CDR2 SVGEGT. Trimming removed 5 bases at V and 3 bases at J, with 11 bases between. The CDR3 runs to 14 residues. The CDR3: CASSGRANNQPQHF. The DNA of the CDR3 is TGTGCCAGCAGTGGCCGGGCGAACAATCAGCCCCAGCATTTT.

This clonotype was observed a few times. CDR3: CAIKASTGERRSSYNEQFF. CDR3 coding DNA: TGTGCCATCAAGGCGTCCACAGGGGAGCGGCGGTCTTCCTACAATGAGCAGTTCTTC. The chain links TRBV10-3 to TRBJ2-1, with 7 bases that match TRBD1. CDR1 and CDR2 (germline): ENHRY, SYGVKD. The CDR3 contains 19 residues. The ends lost 7 bases at V and 1 base at J; junction bases unmatched: 19.

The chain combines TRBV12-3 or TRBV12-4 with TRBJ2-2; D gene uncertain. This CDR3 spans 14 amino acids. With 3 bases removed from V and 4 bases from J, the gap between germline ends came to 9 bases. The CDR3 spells CASSFGKSTGELFF. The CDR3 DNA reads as TGTGCCAGCAGTTTTGGGAAATCCACCGGGGAGCTGTTTTTT.

CDR3 amino acids: CASSFPGLYEQYF. CDR3 sequence (DNA): TGCGCCAGCAGCTTCCCAGGCCTCTACGAGCAGTACTTC. The rearrangement uses TRBV5-1 and TRBJ2-7; D is undetermined. Germline CDR1 SGHRS, CDR2 YFSETQ. The V and J ends lost 2 bases and 3 bases respectively, with 9 bases between them. CDR3 length: 13 residues.

As DNA, the CDR3 is TGCAGTGCTAGAGATTCCAGGGGGTACCAAGAGACCCAGTACTTC. Protein sequence: CSARDSRGYQETQYF. The rearrangement joins TRBV20-1 to TRBJ2-5; 7 nucleotides line up with TRBD1. This CDR3 comprises 15 residues. V lost 0 bases, J lost 0 bases, and 4 bases stayed unmatched. Germline values: CDR1 DFQATT, CDR2 SNEGSKA (reference sequence).

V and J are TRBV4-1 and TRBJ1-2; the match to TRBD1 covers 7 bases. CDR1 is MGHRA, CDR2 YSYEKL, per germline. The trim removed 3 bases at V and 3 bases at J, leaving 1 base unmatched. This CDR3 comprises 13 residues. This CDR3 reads CASSHQGDYGYTF. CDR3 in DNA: TGCGCCAGCAGCCACCAGGGGGACTATGGCTACACCTTC.

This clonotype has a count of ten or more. The CDR3, as DNA: TGTGCCAGCAGCTTCCGGACTAGATCGTACGAGCAGTACTTC. Amino acids: CASSFRTRSYEQYF. This chain connects TRBV13 to TRBJ2-7, with TRBD2 matching 7 bases. This CDR3 region has 14 residues. CDR1 and CDR2 from the germline V gene are PRHDT and FYEKMQ (reference sequence). The trim removed 3 bases at V and 4 bases at J, leaving 6 bases unmatched.

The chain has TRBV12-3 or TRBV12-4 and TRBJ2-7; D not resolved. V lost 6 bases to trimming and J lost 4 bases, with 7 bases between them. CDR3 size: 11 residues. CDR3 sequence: CASRLIYEQYF. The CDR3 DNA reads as TGTGCCAGCAGACTCATTTACGAGCAGTACTTC.

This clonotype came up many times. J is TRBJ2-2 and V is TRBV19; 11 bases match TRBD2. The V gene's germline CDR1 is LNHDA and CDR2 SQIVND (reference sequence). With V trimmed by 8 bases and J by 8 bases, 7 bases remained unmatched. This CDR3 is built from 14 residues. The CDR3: CASYSGRAAGELFF. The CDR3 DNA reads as TGTGCCAGTTATAGCGGGAGGGCGGCGGGGGAGCTGTTTTTT.

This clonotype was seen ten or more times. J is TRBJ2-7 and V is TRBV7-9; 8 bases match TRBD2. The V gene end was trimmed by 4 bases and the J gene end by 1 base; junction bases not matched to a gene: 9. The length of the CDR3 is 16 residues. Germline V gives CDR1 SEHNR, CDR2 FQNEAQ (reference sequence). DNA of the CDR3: TGTGCCAGCAGCTCCACCGGGACTAGGATTTCCTACGAGCAGTACTTC. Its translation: CASSSTGTRISYEQYF.

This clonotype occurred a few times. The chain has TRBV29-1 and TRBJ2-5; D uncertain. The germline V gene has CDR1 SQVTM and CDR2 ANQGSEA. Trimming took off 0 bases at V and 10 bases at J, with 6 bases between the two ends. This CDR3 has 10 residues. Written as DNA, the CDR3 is TGCAGCGTTGAAGATCTAGGCCAGTACTTC. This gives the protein CSVEDLGQYF.

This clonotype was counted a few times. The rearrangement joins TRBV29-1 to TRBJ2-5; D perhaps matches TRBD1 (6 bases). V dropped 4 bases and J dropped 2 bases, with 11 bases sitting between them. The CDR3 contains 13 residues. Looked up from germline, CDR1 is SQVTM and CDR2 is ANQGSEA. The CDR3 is CSVAGTSQETQYF. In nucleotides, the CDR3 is TGCAGCGTTGCCGGGACATCACAAGAGACCCAGTACTTC.

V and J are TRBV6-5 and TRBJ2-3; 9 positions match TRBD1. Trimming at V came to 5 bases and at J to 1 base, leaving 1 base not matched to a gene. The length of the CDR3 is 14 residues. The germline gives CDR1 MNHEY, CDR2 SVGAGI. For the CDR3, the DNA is TGTGCCAGCAGTCGACAGGGGGGCACAGATACGCAGTATTTT. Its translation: CASSRQGGTDTQYF.

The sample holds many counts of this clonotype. CDR3 sequence: CASSVAGGIHNEQFF. DNA for the CDR3: TGTGCCAGCAGCGTAGCCGGGGGTATCCACAATGAGCAGTTCTTC. The chain recombines TRBV9 with TRBJ2-1, with D tentatively TRBD2 (6 bases). V was clipped by 0 bases and J by 5 bases, with 12 bases between them. Germline loops: CDR1 SGDLS, CDR2 YYNGEE. This CDR3 is 15 amino acids long.

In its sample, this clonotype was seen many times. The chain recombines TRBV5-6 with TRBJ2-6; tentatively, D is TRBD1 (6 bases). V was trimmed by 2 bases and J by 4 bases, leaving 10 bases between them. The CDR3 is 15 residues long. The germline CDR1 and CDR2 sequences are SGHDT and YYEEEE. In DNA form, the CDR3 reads TGTGCCAGCAGCTTCAGGGGTTCCGGGGCCAACGTCCTGACTTTC. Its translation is CASSFRGSGANVLTF. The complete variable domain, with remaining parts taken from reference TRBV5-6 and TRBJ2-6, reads DAGVTQSPTHLIKTRGQQVTLRCSPKSGHDTVSWYQQALGQGPQFIFQYYEEEERQRGNFPDRFSGHQFPNYSSELNVNALLLGDSALYLCASSFRGSGANVLTFGAGSRLTVL.

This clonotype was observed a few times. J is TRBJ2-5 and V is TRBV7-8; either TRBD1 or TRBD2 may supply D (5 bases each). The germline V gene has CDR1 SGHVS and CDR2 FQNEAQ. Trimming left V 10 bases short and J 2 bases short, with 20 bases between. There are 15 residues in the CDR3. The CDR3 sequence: CATKMRGDRQETQYF. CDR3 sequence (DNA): TGTGCCACCAAAATGAGGGGCGACCGGCAAGAGACCCAGTACTTC. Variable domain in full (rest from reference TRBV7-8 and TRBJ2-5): GAGVSQSPRYKVAKRGQDVALRCDPISGHVSLFWYQQALGQGPEFLTYFQNEAQLDKSGLPSDRFFAERPEGSVSTLKIQRTQQEDSAVYLCATKMRGDRQETQYFGPGTRLLVL.